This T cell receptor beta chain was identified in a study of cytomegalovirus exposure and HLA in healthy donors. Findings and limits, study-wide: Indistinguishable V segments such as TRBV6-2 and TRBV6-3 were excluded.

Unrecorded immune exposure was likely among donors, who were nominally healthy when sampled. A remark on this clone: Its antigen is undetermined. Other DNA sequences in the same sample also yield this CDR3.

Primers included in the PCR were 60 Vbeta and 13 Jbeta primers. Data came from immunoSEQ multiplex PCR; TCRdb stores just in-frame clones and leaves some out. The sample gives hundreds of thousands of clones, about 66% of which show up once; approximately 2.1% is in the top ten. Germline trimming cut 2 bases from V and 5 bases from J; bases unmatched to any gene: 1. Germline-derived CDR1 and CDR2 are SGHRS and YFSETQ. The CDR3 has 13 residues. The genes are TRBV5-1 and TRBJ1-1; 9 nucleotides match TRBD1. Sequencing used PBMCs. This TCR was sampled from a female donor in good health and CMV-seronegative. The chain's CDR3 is CASSLQGATEAFF. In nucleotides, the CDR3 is TGCGCCAGCAGCTTACAGGGGGCTACTGAAGCTTTCTTT.